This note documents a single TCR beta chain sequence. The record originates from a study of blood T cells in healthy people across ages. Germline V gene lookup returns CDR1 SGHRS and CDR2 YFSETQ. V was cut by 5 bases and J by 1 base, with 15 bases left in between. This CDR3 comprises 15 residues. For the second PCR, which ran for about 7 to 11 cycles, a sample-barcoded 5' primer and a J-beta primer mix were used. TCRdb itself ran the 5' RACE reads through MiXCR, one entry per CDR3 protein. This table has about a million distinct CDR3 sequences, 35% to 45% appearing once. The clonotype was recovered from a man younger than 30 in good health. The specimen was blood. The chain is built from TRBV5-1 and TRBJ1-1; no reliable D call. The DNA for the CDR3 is TGCGCCAGCAGTCCGGACGCGGGTCAGAACACTGAAGCTTTCTTT. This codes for CASSPDAGQNTEAFF.